This T cell receptor beta chain is from a study of regulatory T cells in long-lasting Graves disease. This clonotype was seen only a few times. The germline V and J ends were trimmed by 3 bases and 0 bases, with 17 bases remaining between them. The CDR3 has 17 amino acids. Germline CDR1 is SGHDT and CDR2 is YYEEEE. Researchers made TCR beta libraries by using iRepertoire HTBI primers and running Arm-PCR on CDR3 regions. TCRdb fed the multiplex PCR reads into MiXCR, producing one record per CDR3 protein. Seen here are around 460,000 distinct CDR3 sequences, 14% observed once, and the top ten hold under 20%. As for time point: newly diagnosed GD, antithyroid drugs for less than 3 months. After RNA was extracted from PBMCs, the TCR library was made from it. The same sample was also studied in work on T cells in Graves' hyperthyroidism and ophthalmopathy. That work contributes: Graves' hyperthyroidism is called stable when ophthalmopathy does not progress within 18 months. Recently diagnosed hyperthyroidism of less than 2 months' duration affected patients aged 18 to 65. Classification by a 13 V-J model distinguished ophthalmopathy from stable hyperthyroidism.

The TCR originated in a woman in her fifties or sixties with Graves disease. This specimen consisted of peripheral blood mononuclear cells (PBMCs), obtained at new diagnosis, from a patient treated with antithyroid drugs. This rearrangement joins TRBV5-6 to TRBJ2-3, with D maybe TRBD2 (6 bases). CDR3 residues: CASSWQTRVGSTDTQYF. Here the CDR3 DNA reads TGTGCCAGCAGCTGGCAGACTAGAGTCGGGAGCACAGATACGCAGTATTTT.